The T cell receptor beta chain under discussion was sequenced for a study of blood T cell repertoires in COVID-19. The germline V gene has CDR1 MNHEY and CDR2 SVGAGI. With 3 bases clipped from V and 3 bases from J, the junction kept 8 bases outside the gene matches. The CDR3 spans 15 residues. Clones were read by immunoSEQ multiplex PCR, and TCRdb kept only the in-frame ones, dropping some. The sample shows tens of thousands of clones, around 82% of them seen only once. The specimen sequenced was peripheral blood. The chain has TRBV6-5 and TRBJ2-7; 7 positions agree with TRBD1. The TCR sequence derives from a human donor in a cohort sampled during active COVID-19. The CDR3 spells CASSYHRDRIYEQYF. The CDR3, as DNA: TGTGCCAGCAGTTATCACCGGGACAGAATCTACGAGCAGTACTTC.